One TCR beta chain is described in this entry. Clones were sequenced by immunoSEQ multiplex PCR, and TCRdb holds only the in-frame ones, with some missing. The sample includes about 41,000 clones, roughly nine tenths seen only once; the top ten take around 6.3%. The data belong to a study of T cell changes during pregnancy in multiple sclerosis. Source: CD8+ T cells from peripheral blood mononuclear cells, taken in the third trimester of pregnancy. The source is a female donor with multiple sclerosis, enrolled in a pregnancy study.

This chain's CDR3 is CASSEPQGAAVFGTDTQYF. The CDR3 DNA reads TGTGCCAGCAGTGAACCTCAGGGGGCGGCTGTTTTCGGCACAGATACGCAGTATTTT. The chain uses TRBV6-1 and TRBJ2-3; 8 nucleotides line up with TRBD1. Germline loops: CDR1 MNHNS, CDR2 SASEGT. CDR3 length equals 19 residues. V shed 2 bases, J shed 1 base, and the junction held 14 bases outside the gene matches.